The clone carrying this T cell receptor beta chain was found many times. What it recognizes is unknown. This sample is drawn from a study of T cells after yellow fever vaccination. Findings of the study overall: Abundant clonotypes (contaminants from the bulk population) could be present in FACS-sorted repertoires. Some clonotypes, a small share, were shared between CD4 and CD8 compartments. Primary-vaccination clones mostly resurfaced post-booster (96% CD4, under 90% CD8).

MiXCR, run by TCRdb on the 5' RACE reads, gives a single entry per CDR3 protein. There are some 240,000 distinct CDR3 sequences in the sample; approximately 3.2% occur only once, and under 3.5% lies in the top ten. The V end was cut by 5 bases, the J end by 4 bases, with 15 bases between. Germline-derived CDR1 and CDR2 are SEHNR and FQNEAQ (reference sequence). The CDR3 length is 15 residues. This clonotype originated in a man aged 18 to 30 who received the YFV17D yellow fever vaccine. The rearrangement joins TRBV7-9 to TRBJ2-1; D remains unclear. The specimen comprised CD4+ T cells sorted from PBMCs, sampled 10 days after the yellow fever booster vaccination. CDR3 region: CASSPSGFAYNEQFF. For the CDR3, the DNA is TGTGCCAGCAGCCCTAGTGGATTTGCGTACAATGAGCAGTTCTTC.